These 24 T cell receptor beta chains came from one sample sequenced in a study of human T cells and chemical hapten exposure. TCRdb re-analysed the RACE reads in MiXCR, keeping a single row per CDR3 protein. The sample lists approximately 400,000 distinct CDR3 sequences, 4.5% to 5.5% occurring once. The time point was: pre-sensitization, week 0. Treatment here: therapeutic diphenylcyclopropenone sensitization with weekly scalp DPC. Sequences were derived from whole blood, sampled in connection with sensitization to the hapten diphenylcyclopropenone (DPC). The receptors derive from a woman in her forties or fifties with alopecia areata. Some clones in this sample may be carry-over from other donors' samples.

Remarks on this clonotype: This sequence may be a read error, since a much larger clone differs from it by one base. V is TRBV29-1 and J is TRBJ2-7; no clear D gene. This CDR3 comprises 14 residues. V gave up 5 bases and J gave up 1 base, with 15 bases separating them. CDR1 and CDR2 from the germline V gene are SQVTM and ANQGSEA. The CDR3 spells CSVLVLVGSYEQYF. CDR3 coding DNA: TGCAGCGTTCTGGTTTTGGTAGGATCCTACGAGCAGTACTTC.

This clonotype was observed at least ten times. This sequence joins TRBV6-5 and TRBJ2-6; D possibly uses TRBD1 or TRBD2 (5 bases each). The germline V gene encodes CDR1 MNHEY and CDR2 SVGAGI. This CDR3 region has 18 residues. V lost 2 bases and J 1 base, leaving 15 bases between the germline ends. In DNA, the CDR3 is TGTGCCAGCAGTTACCGGGACGGTGGAAGTTCTGGGGCCAACGTCCTGACTTTC. Translating it yields CASSYRDGGSSGANVLTF.

This clonotype has a count of ten or more. The chain combines TRBV7-6 with TRBJ1-4, with a tentative D call TRBD1 (6 bases). V lost 4 bases and J lost 7, with 13 bases in between. CDR1 and CDR2 from the germline V gene are SGHVS and FNYEAQ. The CDR3 runs to 14 residues. DNA for the CDR3: TGTGCCAGCAGCTCCGACGGAGGGGGTGAAAAACTGTTTTTT. This codes for CASSSDGGGEKLFF.

J is TRBJ2-3 and V is TRBV7-2; D not certain. CDR3 length equals 13 residues. V gave up 5 bases and J gave up 5 bases, with 11 bases separating them. Germline assignment: CDR1 SGHTA and CDR2 FQGNSA. Written as DNA, the CDR3 is TGTGCCAGCAGCCTTATCGTCCTAGATACGCAGTATTTT. Translation gives CASSLIVLDTQYF. Full variable domain (missing parts from reference TRBV7-2 and TRBJ2-3): GAGVSQSPSNKVTEKGKDVELRCDPISGHTALYWYRQSLGQGLEFLIYFQGNSAPDKSGLPSDRFSAERTGGSVSTLTIQRTQQEDSAVYLCASSLIVLDTQYFGPGTRLTVL.

This clonotype has a count of ten or more. This chain uses TRBV7-9 with TRBJ2-7, with D perhaps TRBD2 (5 bases). Trimming took off 4 bases at V and 2 bases at J, with 15 bases between the two ends. Germline V gives CDR1 SEHNR, CDR2 FQNEAQ (reference sequence). The CDR3 sequence is 15 residues long. CDR3 in amino acids: CASSSTFETTYEQYF. Written as DNA, the CDR3 is TGTGCCAGCAGCTCCACCTTCGAGACTACCTACGAGCAGTACTTC.

There are a few counts of this clonotype. The gene calls are TRBV2 and TRBJ1-1, with 10 nucleotides matching TRBD1. This CDR3 has 12 residues. CDR1 is SNHLY and CDR2 is FYNNEI in the germline V gene. J gave up 7 bases and V 9 bases, and 5 bases lay outside the gene matches. The CDR3 sequence is CARRQGAGEAFF. CDR3 DNA sequence: TGTGCCAGGAGACAGGGGGCCGGTGAAGCTTTCTTT.

The chain combines TRBV27 with TRBJ2-3; TRBD2 matches at 7 bases. The CDR3 is 15 amino acids. Germline-derived CDR1 and CDR2 are MNHEY and SMNVEV (reference sequence). The trim removed 2 bases at V and 3 bases at J, leaving 5 bases unmatched. As DNA, the CDR3 is TGTGCCAGCAGTTTACGAGCGGGACGGACAGATACGCAGTATTTT. It is translated as CASSLRAGRTDTQYF.

The V call is TRBV7-9, the J call TRBJ2-7, with 11 bases matching TRBD2. CDR3 length: 14 residues. The ends lost 5 bases at V and 7 bases at J; junction bases unmatched: 7. Germline CDR1 is SEHNR and CDR2 is FQNEAQ (reference sequence). CDR3 residues: CASSRTSGLEEQYF. The CDR3, as DNA: TGTGCCAGCAGCCGGACTAGCGGGCTGGAAGAGCAGTACTTC.

This clonotype was counted only a few times. The chain joins TRBV29-1 to TRBJ2-7; D is uncertain. This CDR3 contains 12 residues. The V gene lost 4 bases and the J gene lost 0 bases, with 7 bases spanning the gap. Germline V lookup: CDR1 SQVTM, CDR2 ANQGSEA. CDR3 protein: CSVAESSYEQYF. CDR3 nucleotides: TGCAGCGTTGCGGAGAGCTCCTACGAGCAGTACTTC.

This clonotype has ten or more counts. V gene TRBV6-2 or TRBV6-3 combines with J gene TRBJ2-7, with D perhaps matching TRBD1 (6 bases). The CDR3 extends over 11 amino acids. Germline CDR1 MNHEY, CDR2 SVGEGT. Trimming shortened V by 8 bases and J by 5 bases, and 10 bases separated the two germline ends. CDR3 sequence: CASAQGNEQYF. Written as DNA, the CDR3 is TGTGCCAGCGCTCAGGGGAACGAGCAGTACTTC.

This clonotype appeared many times. This chain uses TRBV7-2 with TRBJ1-1; D is perhaps TRBD1 (6 bases). CDR1 SGHTA and CDR2 FQGNSA come from the germline V gene. The V end lost 4 bases, the J end lost 4 bases, and 10 bases lay between the germline ends. This CDR3 has 13 residues. CDR3 coding DNA: TGTGCCAGCAGCTCGGACAGCTTCACTGAAGCTTTCTTT. This encodes CASSSDSFTEAFF.

The chain is built from TRBV2 and TRBJ1-2; D call uncertain. Germline V lookup: CDR1 SNHLY, CDR2 FYNNEI. The V gene lost 1 base and the J gene lost 2 bases, with 11 bases spanning the gap. The CDR3 consists of 15 residues. CDR3 region: CASSEGRESNYGYTF. The CDR3 nucleotides read TGTGCCAGCAGTGAAGGGCGGGAATCCAACTATGGCTACACCTTC.

This clonotype has only a few counts. The chain is built from TRBV9 and TRBJ2-1; D is ambiguous. Trimming removed 3 bases from V and 1 base from J, with 8 bases in between. CDR1 and CDR2 from the germline V gene are SGDLS and YYNGEE. The CDR3 spans 14 residues. Written as DNA, the CDR3 is TGTGCCAGCAGCGCACTCTCTTCCTACAATGAGCAGTTCTTC. Protein sequence: CASSALSSYNEQFF.

This clonotype was counted between two and nine times. V gene TRBV7-3 combines with J gene TRBJ2-3, with TRBD2 matching over 8 bases. CDR3 length: 17 residues. The junction had 12 bases not matched to a gene; V was cut back by 5 bases and J by 2 bases. CDR1 and CDR2 from the germline V gene are SGHTA and FQGTGA. CDR3 residues: CASSPRRSGGITDTQYF. The CDR3 nucleotides read TGTGCCAGCAGCCCTAGGAGGAGCGGGGGTATCACAGATACGCAGTATTTT.

This clonotype was seen a few times. For the CDR3, the DNA is TGCAGCGTTGATACCCCCGTCGGGCATGAGCAGTTCTTC. Its protein is CSVDTPVGHEQFF. The rearrangement links TRBV29-1 to TRBJ2-1, with D uncertain. V gave up 3 bases and J gave up 8 bases, with 14 bases separating them. The CDR3 is made up of 13 amino acids. In germline, CDR1 is SQVTM, CDR2 ANQGSEA.

This clonotype was seen many times. V is TRBV20-1 and J is TRBJ1-5; tentative D call: TRBD1 (5 bases). This CDR3 contains 14 residues. The germline V and J ends were trimmed by 0 bases and 5 bases, with 11 bases remaining between them. Germline CDR1 and CDR2: DFQATT and SNEGSKA (reference sequence). CDR3 in amino acids: CSARDHQGDQPQHF. In DNA form, the CDR3 reads TGCAGTGCTAGAGATCATCAGGGAGATCAGCCCCAGCATTTT.

The table lists this clonotype with many counts. The chain links TRBV28 to TRBJ2-7, with D possibly called TRBD1 or TRBD2 (5 bases each). V was trimmed by 5 bases and J by 12 bases, leaving 20 bases between them. Germline V lookup: CDR1 MDHEN, CDR2 SYDVKM. The CDR3 spans 13 residues. The CDR3 here is CASSPSGRLEGYF. Here the CDR3 DNA reads TGTGCCAGCAGTCCCTCGGGGCGCCTCGAGGGGTACTTC.

This clonotype was seen ten or more times. This chain connects TRBV15 to TRBJ2-7; D is perhaps TRBD2 (6 bases). Germline CDR1 reads LNHNV; CDR2 reads YYDKDF (reference sequence). V shed 4 bases and J shed 6 bases, with 13 bases lying between them. The CDR3 has 13 residues. As DNA, the CDR3 is TGTGCCACCAGCATGGGGACTCTCCGCGAGCAGTACTTC. It yields the protein CATSMGTLREQYF.

The chain is built from TRBV25-1 and TRBJ2-5; D gene uncertain. V gave up 3 bases and J gave up 3 bases, with 8 bases separating them. The CDR3 covers 13 residues. Germline V lookup: CDR1 MGHDK, CDR2 SYGVNS. The CDR3 sequence: CASSELYEETQYF. The CDR3 DNA sequence: TGTGCCAGCAGTGAGCTTTATGAAGAGACCCAGTACTTC.

This sequence joins TRBV2 and TRBJ1-1, with a possible D match to TRBD1 (6 bases). The CDR3 runs to 14 residues. Germline CDR1 and CDR2: SNHLY and FYNNEI. The germline V and J ends were trimmed by 3 bases and 0 bases, with 8 bases remaining between them. The CDR3 DNA sequence: TGTGCCAGCAGTGAGGGGGGCATGAACACTGAAGCTTTCTTT. It yields the protein CASSEGGMNTEAFF.

In its sample, this clonotype was seen many times. This chain links TRBV12-3 or TRBV12-4 with TRBJ2-5; the match to TRBD2 covers 7 bases. Trimming took 1 base from V and 2 from J; bases not matched to a gene: 1. This CDR3 comprises 14 residues. CDR3 DNA: TGTGCCAGCAGTTTAGACGGGGGGCAAGAGACCCAGTACTTC. It translates to CASSLDGGQETQYF.

V usage is TRBV15 and J usage is TRBJ2-1; perhaps TRBD2 as D (6 bases). The V and J ends lost 6 bases and 2 bases respectively, with 20 bases between them. Germline V gene lookup returns CDR1 LNHNV and CDR2 YYDKDF (reference sequence). This CDR3 spans 17 amino acids. The CDR3 bases are TGTGCCACCAGAAGAATCATGTGGGGGGTCCCCTACAATGAGCAGTTCTTC. Its protein product is CATRRIMWGVPYNEQFF. Full variable domain (remainder filled in from reference TRBV15 and TRBJ2-1): DAMVIQNPRYQVTQFGKPVTLSCSQTLNHNVMYWYQQKSSQAPKLLFHYYDKDFNNEADTPDNFQSRRPNTSFCFLDIRSPGLGDTAMYLCATRRIMWGVPYNEQFFGPGTRLTVL.

At least ten counts were recorded for this clonotype. This rearrangement joins TRBV3-1 to TRBJ2-7; 7 bases agree with TRBD2. The ends lost 5 bases at V and 0 bases at J; junction bases unmatched: 1. Germline lookup yields CDR1 LGHDT and CDR2 YNNKEL (reference sequence). CDR3 length: 13 amino acids. CDR3 coding DNA: TGTGCCAGCAGCACGGGGGGCTCCTACGAGCAGTACTTC. As protein: CASSTGGSYEQYF.

This clonotype was picked up many times. This chain joins TRBV9 and TRBJ2-3; D ambiguous. Trimming stripped 0 bases from V and 0 bases from J, with 5 bases between. The CDR3 runs to 14 residues. Germline CDR1 reads SGDLS; CDR2 reads YYNGEE. The CDR3 here is CASSVVPSTDTQYF. For the CDR3, the DNA is TGTGCCAGCAGCGTAGTCCCTAGCACAGATACGCAGTATTTT.